The 14 T cell receptor beta chains presented below share a single source sample, sequenced in a study of T cells in Graves' hyperthyroidism and ophthalmopathy. Amplified TCR beta CDR3 regions came from RNA transcripts. HTBI primers drove first-round RT-PCR of the TCR CDR3. Using its own MiXCR run on the multiplex PCR reads, TCRdb lists one record per CDR3 protein. The profile shows 350,000 to 450,000 distinct CDR3 sequences, 15% to 20% of them singletons. The sequencing input was blood. The source of these receptors is a young woman with Graves' hyperthyroidism that later progressed to Graves' ophthalmopathy.

This clonotype was detected a few times. The rearrangement uses TRBV29-1 and TRBJ2-5; 10 positions match TRBD1. Looked up from germline, CDR1 is SQVTM and CDR2 is ANQGSEA. The V segment lost 4 bases and the J segment 4 bases; nucleotides outside the gene matches: 9. The CDR3 spans 15 residues. The CDR3 region is CSVVRQGAPVETQYF. In DNA form, the CDR3 reads TGCAGCGTTGTAAGACAGGGGGCGCCTGTAGAGACCCAGTACTTC.

The chain carries TRBV2 and TRBJ1-1; TRBD1 agrees at 10 bases. Germline V gene sequence: CDR1 SNHLY, CDR2 FYNNEI. V gave up 6 bases and J gave up 0 bases; unmatched junction bases: 4. The CDR3 runs 15 residues. The CDR3, as DNA: TGTGCCAGCAGAAGACAGGGGGCCCTGAACACTGAAGCTTTCTTT. This encodes CASRRQGALNTEAFF.

This clonotype was seen just once. V and J are TRBV11-2 and TRBJ2-7, with D uncertain. The CDR3 length is 14 residues. The V end lost 1 base, the J end lost 3 bases, and 10 bases lay between the germline ends. The germline V gene has CDR1 SGHAT and CDR2 FQNNGV. CDR3 nucleotide sequence: TGTGCCAGCAGCTTAGTAACCGGCAGCTACGAGCAGTACGTC. Its protein is CASSLVTGSYEQYV.

Many counts were recorded for this clonotype. The chain joins TRBV12-3 or TRBV12-4 to TRBJ2-1; D not resolved. V shed 6 bases and J shed 9 bases, with 12 bases lying between them. CDR3 size: 12 residues. The CDR3 loop is CASRGYGSEQFF. As DNA, the CDR3 is TGTGCCAGCAGGGGATACGGTAGTGAGCAGTTCTTC.

This clonotype was counted at least ten times. The V gene is TRBV18, the J gene TRBJ2-7; TRBD1 matches 11 bases. The CDR3 is 14 residues long. Germline V gene data show CDR1 as KGHSH and CDR2 as LQKENI. The trim removed 5 bases at V and 6 bases at J, leaving 6 bases unmatched. The CDR3 DNA sequence: TGTGCCAGCTCAGCCGGGACAGGGGGTCGCGAGCAGTACTTC. This gives the protein CASSAGTGGREQYF.

This clonotype was seen ten or more times. The rearrangement uses TRBV12-3 or TRBV12-4 and TRBJ1-4; no clear D gene. This CDR3 contains 12 residues. The V end was cut by 5 bases, the J end by 8 bases, with 9 bases between. CDR3 region: CASSPPREKLFF. The CDR3 DNA is TGTGCCAGCAGTCCACCCAGAGAAAAACTGTTTTTT.

In its sample, this clonotype was seen many times. The J gene is TRBJ2-2, the V gene TRBV5-5, with 8 nucleotides matching TRBD1. The germline gives CDR1 SGHKS, CDR2 YYEKEE (reference sequence). The CDR3 is 15 residues long. J was trimmed by 4 bases and V by 3 bases; bases with no gene match: 5. This CDR3 reads CASSSGTGSTGELFF. The CDR3 nucleotides read TGTGCCAGCAGCTCGGGGACAGGAAGCACCGGGGAGCTGTTTTTT.

This clonotype showed up many times. Here the CDR3 DNA reads TGCGCCAGCAGCTTGGGCTTCTGGGCCCAAAACACTGAAGCTTTCTTT. As protein: CASSLGFWAQNTEAFF. The chain employs TRBV5-1 and TRBJ1-1; D is unclear. Looked up from germline, CDR1 is SGHRS and CDR2 is YFSETQ. Trimming left V 0 bases short and J 2 bases short, with 14 bases between. This CDR3 comprises 16 residues.

This clonotype was detected a few times. The genes are TRBV20-1 and TRBJ2-7; 7 bases fit TRBD2. There are 14 residues in the CDR3. From germline, CDR1 is DFQATT and CDR2 SNEGSKA (reference sequence). The V and J ends lost 0 bases and 2 bases, in that order; junction bases with no gene match: 4. The CDR3 region is CSAREREKPYEQYF. The CDR3 coding sequence is TGCAGTGCTAGAGAGCGGGAGAAACCCTACGAGCAGTACTTC.

The chain uses TRBV5-1 and TRBJ2-1, with D unresolved. V lost 0 bases to trimming and J lost 4 bases, with 5 bases between them. Germline CDR1 is SGHRS and CDR2 is YFSETQ. The CDR3 runs to 13 residues. DNA for the CDR3: TGCGCCAGCAGCTTGGTACAGTACAATGAGCAGTTCTTC. Protein sequence: CASSLVQYNEQFF.

This clonotype was observed a handful of times. V and J are TRBV28 and TRBJ2-7, with D perhaps matching TRBD1 (6 bases). This CDR3 is built from 14 residues. The V end lost 7 bases, the J end lost 5 bases, and 18 bases lay between the germline ends. Per germline, CDR1 MDHEN and CDR2 SYDVKM. The CDR3, as DNA: TGTGCCAGCAAGGCGGACAGACTCTTTAACGAGCAGTACTTC. Translated: CASKADRLFNEQYF.

This clonotype was found many times. The chain couples TRBV2 to TRBJ2-1, with 8 bases identical to TRBD1. Germline CDR1 and CDR2: SNHLY and FYNNEI. With V trimmed by 6 bases and J by 6 bases, 7 bases remained unmatched. The length of the CDR3 is 14 residues. This CDR3 is CASRRTGSLNEQFF. Written as DNA, the CDR3 is TGTGCCAGCAGGCGGACAGGGTCCCTCAATGAGCAGTTCTTC. The whole variable domain, filled in from reference TRBV2 and TRBJ2-1, reads EPEVTQTPSHQVTQMGQEVILRCVPISNHLYFYWYRQILGQKVEFLVSFYNNEISEKSEIFDDQFSVERPDGSNFTLKIRSTKLEDSAMYFCASRRTGSLNEQFFGPGTRLTVL.

Only a few counts were recorded for this clonotype. The chain has TRBV28 and TRBJ2-1; D tentatively fits TRBD1 or TRBD2 (5 bases each). The CDR3 totals 16 residues. With 3 bases removed from V and 0 bases from J, the gap between germline ends came to 12 bases. The V gene's germline CDR1 is MDHEN and CDR2 SYDVKM. Here the CDR3 reads CASSFVGARSYNEQFF. CDR3 DNA sequence: TGTGCCAGCAGTTTCGTCGGGGCCCGCTCCTACAATGAGCAGTTCTTC.

A note on this clonotype: Given a much more abundant clone one base away, this may be a read error. The J gene is TRBJ1-2, the V gene TRBV2; D might be TRBD1 (5 bases). Germline V lookup: CDR1 SNHLY, CDR2 FYNNEI. CDR3 size: 14 residues. V was shortened by 7 bases and J by 7 bases, with 19 bases between the two germline ends. CDR3 sequence (DNA): TGTGCCAGCAAGGAACACACCAACCAGGGTGGCTACACCTTC. This encodes CASKEHTNQGGYTF. Together with reference TRBV2 and TRBJ1-2, the CDR3 gives the full variable domain: EPEVTQTPSHQVTQMGQEVILRCVPISNHLYFYWYRQILGQKVEFLVSFYNNEISEKSEIFDDQFSVERPDGSNFTLKIRSTKLEDSAMYFCASKEHTNQGGYTFGSGTRLTVV.